What follows describes a single T cell receptor (beta chain). Antigen specificity is unknown. The length of the CDR3 is 15 residues. The germline V gene encodes CDR1 MDHEN and CDR2 SYDVKM. Germline trimming cut 6 bases from V and 3 bases from J; bases unmatched to any gene: 9. The data were obtained in a study of blood T cells in healthy people across ages. General study points: Since the PBMCs were unsorted, naive and antigen-experienced cells could not be conclusively compared.

Combining a sample-barcoded 5' primer with a J-beta primer mix, a second PCR ran for about 7 to 11 cycles. TCRdb used MiXCR to reprocess the 5' RACE reads, holding one entry per CDR3 protein. The repertoire holds 1.5 million to 2 million distinct CDR3 sequences, with about 32% as singletons. The chain combines TRBV28 with TRBJ2-5; 8 bases are a match to TRBD2. The receptor was isolated from a woman in her twenties or thirties in good health. The sequencing input was blood. CDR3 residues: CASSLGVGREETQYF. CDR3 DNA: TGTGCCAGCAGCCTAGGGGTCGGGAGGGAAGAGACCCAGTACTTC.